This T cell receptor beta chain was identified in a study of Graves' ophthalmopathy and Graves' hyperthyroidism. As for the study in general: Pretreatment peripheral blood was obtained at initial diagnosis.

Physicians reached a diagnosis by relying on clinical symptoms, serum thyroxine, TRAb, thyroid ultrasound and orbital computed tomography. The TCR beta CDR3 regions underwent amplification from RNA transcripts. Second-round multiplex PCR came after a first-round RT-PCR that employed HTBI primers. TCRdb ran MiXCR on the multiplex PCR reads and lists one entry per CDR3 protein. The top ten hold approximately 2.4% of the sample, which has 400,000 or so distinct CDR3 sequences, about a sixth seen once. This clonotype occurred many times. Germline CDR1 SGHRS, CDR2 YFSETQ. The CDR3 is 16 amino acids. Trimming cost V 4 bases and J 5 bases; bases outside gene matches: 10.

Sequenced material: peripheral blood. The chain employs TRBV5-1 and TRBJ2-2; 8 nucleotides agree with TRBD2. This sequence originates from an adult woman with stable Graves' hyperthyroidism. This CDR3 is CASSKSGSARTGELFF. CDR3 DNA: TGCGCCAGCAGCAAGAGCGGGAGCGCCCGAACCGGGGAGCTGTTTTTT.